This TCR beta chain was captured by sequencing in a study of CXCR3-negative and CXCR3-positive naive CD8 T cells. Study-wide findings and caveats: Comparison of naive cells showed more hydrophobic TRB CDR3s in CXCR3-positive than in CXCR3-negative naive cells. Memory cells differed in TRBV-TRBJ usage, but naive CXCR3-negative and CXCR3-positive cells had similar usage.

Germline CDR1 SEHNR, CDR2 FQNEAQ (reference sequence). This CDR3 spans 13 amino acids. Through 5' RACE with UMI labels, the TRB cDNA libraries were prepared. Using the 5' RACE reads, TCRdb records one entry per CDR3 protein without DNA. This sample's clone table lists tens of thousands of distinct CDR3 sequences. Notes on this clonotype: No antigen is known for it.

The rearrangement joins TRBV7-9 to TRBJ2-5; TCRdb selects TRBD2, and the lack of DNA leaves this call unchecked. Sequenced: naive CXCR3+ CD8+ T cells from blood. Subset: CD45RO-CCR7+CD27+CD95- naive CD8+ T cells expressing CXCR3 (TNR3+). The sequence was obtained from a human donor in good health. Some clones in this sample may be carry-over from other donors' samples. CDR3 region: CASSLLPAETQYF.